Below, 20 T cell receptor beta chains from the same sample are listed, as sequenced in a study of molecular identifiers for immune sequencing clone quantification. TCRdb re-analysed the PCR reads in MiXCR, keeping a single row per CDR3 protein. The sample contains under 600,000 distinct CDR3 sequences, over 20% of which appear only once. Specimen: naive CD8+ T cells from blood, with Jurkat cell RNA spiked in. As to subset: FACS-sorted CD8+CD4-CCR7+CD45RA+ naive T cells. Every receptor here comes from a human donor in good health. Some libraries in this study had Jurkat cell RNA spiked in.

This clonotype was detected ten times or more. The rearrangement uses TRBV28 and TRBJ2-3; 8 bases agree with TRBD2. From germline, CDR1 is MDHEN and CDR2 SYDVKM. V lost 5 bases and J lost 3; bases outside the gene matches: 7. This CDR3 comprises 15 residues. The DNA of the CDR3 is TGTGCCAGCAGTCTCCTAGAGCGGGGGACAGATACGCAGTATTTT. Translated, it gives CASSLLERGTDTQYF.

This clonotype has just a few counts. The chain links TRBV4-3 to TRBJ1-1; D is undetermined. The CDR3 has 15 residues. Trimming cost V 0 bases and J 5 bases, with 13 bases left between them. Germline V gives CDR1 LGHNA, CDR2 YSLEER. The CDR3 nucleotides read TGCGCCAGCAGCCAAGATGGGCAATACTGGACTGAAGCTTTCTTT. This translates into CASSQDGQYWTEAFF.

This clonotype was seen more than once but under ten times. In DNA form, the CDR3 reads TGTGCCAGCAGTTTACCTAGCGGGAGTCTTGACGGGGAGCTGTTTTTT. Translated: CASSLPSGSLDGELFF. The genes are TRBV28 and TRBJ2-2; 10 nucleotides align to TRBD2. The CDR3 spans 16 residues. Germline CDR1 reads MDHEN; CDR2 reads SYDVKM. Trimming cost V 2 bases and J 7 bases; bases outside gene matches: 7.

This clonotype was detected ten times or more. CDR3 sequence: CASSPRTGDREQYF. The DNA for the CDR3 is TGTGCCAGCAGCCCACGGACAGGGGACCGGGAGCAGTACTTC. The rearrangement links TRBV7-6 to TRBJ2-7; 9 positions match TRBD1. CDR1 and CDR2 from the germline V gene are SGHVS and FNYEAQ. V shed 5 bases, J shed 7 bases, and the junction held 9 bases outside the gene matches. The CDR3 has 14 amino acids.

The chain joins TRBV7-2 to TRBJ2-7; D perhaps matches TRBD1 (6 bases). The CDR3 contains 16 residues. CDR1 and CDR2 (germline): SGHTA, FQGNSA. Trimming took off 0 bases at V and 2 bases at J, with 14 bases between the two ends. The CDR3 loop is CASSLAVGTIPYEQYF. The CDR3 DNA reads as TGTGCCAGCAGCTTAGCGGTTGGGACAATCCCCTACGAGCAGTACTTC. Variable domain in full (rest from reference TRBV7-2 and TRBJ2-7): GAGVSQSPSNKVTEKGKDVELRCDPISGHTALYWYRQSLGQGLEFLIYFQGNSAPDKSGLPSDRFSAERTGGSVSTLTIQRTQQEDSAVYLCASSLAVGTIPYEQYFGPGTRLTVT.

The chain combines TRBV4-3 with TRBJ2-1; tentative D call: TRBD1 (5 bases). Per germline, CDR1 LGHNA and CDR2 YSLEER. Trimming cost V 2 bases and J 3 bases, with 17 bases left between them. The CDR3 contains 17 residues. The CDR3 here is CASSQRIIRVDYNEQFF. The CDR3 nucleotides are TGCGCCAGCAGCCAACGAATAATCAGGGTAGACTACAATGAGCAGTTCTTC.

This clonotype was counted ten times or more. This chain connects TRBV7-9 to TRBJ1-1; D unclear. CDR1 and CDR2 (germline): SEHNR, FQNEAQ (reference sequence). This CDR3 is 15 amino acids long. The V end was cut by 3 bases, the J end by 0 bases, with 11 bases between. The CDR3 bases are TGTGCCAGCAGCTTCGTCGCAGTCATGAACACTGAAGCTTTCTTT. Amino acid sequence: CASSFVAVMNTEAFF.

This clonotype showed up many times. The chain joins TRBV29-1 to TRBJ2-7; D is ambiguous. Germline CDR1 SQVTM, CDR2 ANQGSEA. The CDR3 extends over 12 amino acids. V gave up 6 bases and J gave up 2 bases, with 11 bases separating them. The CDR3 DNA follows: TGCAGCGTACCCGACGGACCCTACGAGCAGTACTTC. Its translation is CSVPDGPYEQYF.

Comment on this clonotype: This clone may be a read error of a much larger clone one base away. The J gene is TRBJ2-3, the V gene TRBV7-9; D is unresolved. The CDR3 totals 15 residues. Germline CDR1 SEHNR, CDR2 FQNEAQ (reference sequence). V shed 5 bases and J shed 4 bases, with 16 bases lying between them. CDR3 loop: CASSKDLTGSDTQYF. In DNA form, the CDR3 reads TGTGCCAGCAGCAAAGACCTAACTGGGTCAGATACGCAGTATTTT.

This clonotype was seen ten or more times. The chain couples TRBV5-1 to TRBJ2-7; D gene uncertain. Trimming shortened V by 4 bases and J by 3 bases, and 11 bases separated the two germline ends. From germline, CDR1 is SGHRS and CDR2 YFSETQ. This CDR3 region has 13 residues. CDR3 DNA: TGCGCCAGCAGCATGGACCCGAACTACGAGCAGTACTTC. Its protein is CASSMDPNYEQYF.

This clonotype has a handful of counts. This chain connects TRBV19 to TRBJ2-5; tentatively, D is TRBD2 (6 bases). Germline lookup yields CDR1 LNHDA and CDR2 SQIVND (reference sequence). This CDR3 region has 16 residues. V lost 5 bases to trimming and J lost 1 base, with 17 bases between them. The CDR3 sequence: CASSLRLGSIQETQYF. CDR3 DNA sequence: TGTGCCAGTAGTCTCCGACTAGGATCCATCCAAGAGACCCAGTACTTC.

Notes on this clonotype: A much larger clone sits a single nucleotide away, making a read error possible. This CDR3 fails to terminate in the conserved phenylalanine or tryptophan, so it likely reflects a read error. CDR3 nucleotide sequence: TGTGCCAGCAGCTTAACGTTATCGAGGGCAGATACGCAGTATCTT. Translation: CASSLTLSRADTQYL. This rearrangement joins TRBV7-6 to TRBJ2-3, with a possible D match to TRBD2 (5 bases). This CDR3 is 15 amino acids long. Trimming took 2 bases from V and 4 from J, leaving 13 bases between them. CDR1 and CDR2 (germline): SGHVS, FNYEAQ.

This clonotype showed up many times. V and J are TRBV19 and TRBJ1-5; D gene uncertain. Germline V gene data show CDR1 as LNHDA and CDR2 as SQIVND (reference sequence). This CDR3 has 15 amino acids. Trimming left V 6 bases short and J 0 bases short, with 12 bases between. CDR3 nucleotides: TGTGCCAGTAGCCCAGGAAGTTATAGCAATCAGCCCCAGCATTTT. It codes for CASSPGSYSNQPQHF.

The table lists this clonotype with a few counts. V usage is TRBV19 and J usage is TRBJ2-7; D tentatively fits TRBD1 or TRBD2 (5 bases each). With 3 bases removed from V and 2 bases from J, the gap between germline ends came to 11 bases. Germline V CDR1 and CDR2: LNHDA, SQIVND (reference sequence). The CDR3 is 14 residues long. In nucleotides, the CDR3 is TGTGCCAGTAGTATTTCCCAGGGAGCCTACGAGCAGTACTTC. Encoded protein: CASSISQGAYEQYF.

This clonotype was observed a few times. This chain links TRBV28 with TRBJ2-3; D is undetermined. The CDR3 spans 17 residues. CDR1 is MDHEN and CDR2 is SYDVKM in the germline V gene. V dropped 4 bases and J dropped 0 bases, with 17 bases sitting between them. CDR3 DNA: TGTGCCAGCAGTTGGGGTGTGAAGGGATATAGCACAGATACGCAGTATTTT. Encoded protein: CASSWGVKGYSTDTQYF.

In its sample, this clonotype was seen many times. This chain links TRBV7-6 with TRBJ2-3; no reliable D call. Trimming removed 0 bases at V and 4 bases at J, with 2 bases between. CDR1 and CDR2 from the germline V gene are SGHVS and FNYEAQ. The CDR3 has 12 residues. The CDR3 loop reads CASSLAADTQYF. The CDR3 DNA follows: TGTGCCAGCAGCTTAGCTGCAGATACGCAGTATTTT. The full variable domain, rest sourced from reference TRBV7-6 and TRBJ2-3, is GAGVSQSPRYKVTKRGQDVALRCDPISGHVSLYWYRQALGQGPEFLTYFNYEAQQDKSGLPNDRFSAERPEGSISTLTIQRTEQRDSAMYRCASSLAADTQYFGPGTRLTVL.

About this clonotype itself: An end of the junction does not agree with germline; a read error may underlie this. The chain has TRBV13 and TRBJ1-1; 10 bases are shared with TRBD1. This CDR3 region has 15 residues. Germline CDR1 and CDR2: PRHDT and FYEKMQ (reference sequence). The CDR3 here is CASGFGTGVDTEAFF. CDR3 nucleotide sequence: TGTGCCAGCGGCTTTGGGACAGGGGTTGACACTGAAGCTTTCTTT.

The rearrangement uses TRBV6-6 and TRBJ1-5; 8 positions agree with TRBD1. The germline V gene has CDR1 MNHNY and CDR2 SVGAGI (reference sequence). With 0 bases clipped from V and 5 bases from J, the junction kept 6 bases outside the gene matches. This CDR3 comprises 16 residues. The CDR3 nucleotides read TGTGCCAGCAGTTACTCCGCAGGGGGCGGCGATCAGCCCCAGCATTTT. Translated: CASSYSAGGGDQPQHF.

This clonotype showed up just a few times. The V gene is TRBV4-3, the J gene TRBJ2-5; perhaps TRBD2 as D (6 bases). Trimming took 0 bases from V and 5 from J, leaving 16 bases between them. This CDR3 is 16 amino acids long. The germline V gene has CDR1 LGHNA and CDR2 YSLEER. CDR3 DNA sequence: TGCGCCAGCAGCCAAGATCCGGCTAGCGAGGGGGAGACCCAGTACTTC. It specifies CASSQDPASEGETQYF.

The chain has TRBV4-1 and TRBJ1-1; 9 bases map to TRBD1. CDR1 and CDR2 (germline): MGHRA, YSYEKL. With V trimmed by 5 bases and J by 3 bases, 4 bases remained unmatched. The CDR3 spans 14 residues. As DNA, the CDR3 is TGCGCCAGCAGCTTTCGGACAGGGGACACTGAAGCTTTCTTT. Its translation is CASSFRTGDTEAFF.